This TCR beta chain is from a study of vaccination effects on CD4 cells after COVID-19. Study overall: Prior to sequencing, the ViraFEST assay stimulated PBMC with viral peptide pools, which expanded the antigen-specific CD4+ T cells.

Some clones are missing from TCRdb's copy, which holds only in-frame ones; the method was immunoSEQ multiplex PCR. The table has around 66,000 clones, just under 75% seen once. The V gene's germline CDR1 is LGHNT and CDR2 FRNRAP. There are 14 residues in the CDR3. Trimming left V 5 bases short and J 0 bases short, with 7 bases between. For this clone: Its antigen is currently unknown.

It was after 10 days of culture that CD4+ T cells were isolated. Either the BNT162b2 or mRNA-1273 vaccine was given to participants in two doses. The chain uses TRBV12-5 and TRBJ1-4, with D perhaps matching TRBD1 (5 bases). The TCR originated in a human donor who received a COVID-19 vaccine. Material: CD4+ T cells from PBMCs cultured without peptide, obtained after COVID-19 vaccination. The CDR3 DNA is TGTGCTAGTGGTCAGACAGCAACTAATGAAAAACTGTTTTTT. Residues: CASGQTATNEKLFF.